These T cell receptor beta chains were read from a single sample in a study of T cell repertoires in cytomegalovirus infection. TCRdb reprocessed the reads with MiXCR, giving one entry per CDR3 protein. The sample shows roughly 720,000 distinct CDR3 sequences, less than 40% of them seen only once. The sequenced material came from PBMCs. Receptors were obtained from a human donor in good health (CMV status not recorded). Some clones in this sample may be carry-over from other donors' samples. Each CDR3 is given with its conserved first and last residue. Fields, in order: J gene, clone size, V gene, D gene, CDR3 DNA, CDR3 protein. A D gene is named only where the DNA matches it firmly. For some rows the clone size is stated as once, few or many, or as a class when expanded; others skip it.

TRBJ1-2 few TRBV4-1 . TGCGCCAGCAGCCTCATAGGTCGGGGGCAGAAGTATGGCTACACCTTC CASSLIGRGQKYGYTF
TRBJ2-7 few TRBV6-1 . TGTGCCAGCCACCGTAGGGGGGAGCAGTACTTC CASHRRGEQYF
TRBJ1-4 few TRBV6-1 . TGTGCCAGCAACGACAGAACTAATGAAAAACTGTTTTTT CASNDRTNEKLFF
TRBJ2-1 few TRBV24-1 . TGTGCCACCAGTGATTTCGATGAGCAGTTCTTC CATSDFDEQFF
TRBJ2-1 . TRBV19 TRBD2 TGTGCCAGTAGTAGCCCACTAGCGGGAGGCCCTGAGCAGTTCTTC CASSSPLAGGPEQFF
TRBJ2-1 . TRBV7-8 . TGTGCCAGCAGCTTAAGGTTCGGGGAGGCAATGGCTGGCAATGAGCAGTTCTTC CASSLRFGEAMAGNEQFF
TRBJ2-5 . TRBV9 TRBD1 TGTGCCAGCCCTACCCGGGACAGGGGGAAAGAGACCCAGTACTTC CASPTRDRGKETQYF
TRBJ2-1 . TRBV7-2 . TGTGCCAGCAGCTTAGCCCGCTCCTTAGTAACGTTCGCATACAATGAGCAGTTCTTC CASSLARSLVTFAYNEQFF
TRBJ2-7 many TRBV7-2 TRBD1 TGTGCCAGCAGCTCGGGACAGCGCCCCTACGAGCAGTACTTC CASSSGQRPYEQYF
TRBJ2-3 . TRBV20-1 . TGCAGTGCCATAAAGATAGGGACCCCGGAACGGAATACGCAGTATTTT CSAIKIGTPERNTQYF
TRBJ1-1 . TRBV19 . TGTGCCAGTAGTATCGTGTGGGGCACTGAAGCTTTCTTT CASSIVWGTEAFF
TRBJ1-6 once TRBV9 . TGTGCCAGCAGTTCCCCGGGGGGGCCCAATTCACCCCTCCACTTT CASSSPGGPNSPLHF
TRBJ1-2 . TRBV6-5 TRBD1 TGTGCCAGCACCGGACAGGGGGCTGCCCCCGAGTGGGGCTACACCTTC CASTGQGAAPEWGYTF
TRBJ1-2 . TRBV4-1 TRBD1 TGCGCCAGCAGCACGTCCGGGACAGGGGGCTCAAACTATGGCTACACCTTC CASSTSGTGGSNYGYTF
TRBJ1-5 . TRBV15 . TGTGCCACCTCTTGGGACCCCGAGGGCAATCAGCCCCAGCATTTT CATSWDPEGNQPQHF
TRBJ2-7 . TRBV19 . TGTGCCAGTATTCCGACCGCGGGTCTTTACGAGCAGTACTTC CASIPTAGLYEQYF
TRBJ1-6 . TRBV7-9 . TGTGCCAGCAGCTTAGGTGGAGGGCATAATTCATCCCTCCACTTT CASSLGGGHNSSLHF
TRBJ2-3 . TRBV11-3 TRBD2 TGTGCCAGCAGCCTAGGACTAGCGGAACGGGGAGATACGCAGTATTTT CASSLGLAERGDTQYF
TRBJ1-5 few TRBV11-2 . TGTGCCAGCAGTTCGACACCCAACTCGAATAGCAATCAGCCCCAGCATTTT CASSSTPNSNSNQPQHF
TRBJ1-2 . TRBV19 . TGTGCCAGTAGTCCCAACACCGGATATGGCTACACCTTC CASSPNTGYGYTF
TRBJ1-1 few TRBV7-9 TRBD1 TGTGCCAGCATCGGAGTTAAGGGGGCCTCGAGCACTGAAGCTTTCTTT CASIGVKGASSTEAFF